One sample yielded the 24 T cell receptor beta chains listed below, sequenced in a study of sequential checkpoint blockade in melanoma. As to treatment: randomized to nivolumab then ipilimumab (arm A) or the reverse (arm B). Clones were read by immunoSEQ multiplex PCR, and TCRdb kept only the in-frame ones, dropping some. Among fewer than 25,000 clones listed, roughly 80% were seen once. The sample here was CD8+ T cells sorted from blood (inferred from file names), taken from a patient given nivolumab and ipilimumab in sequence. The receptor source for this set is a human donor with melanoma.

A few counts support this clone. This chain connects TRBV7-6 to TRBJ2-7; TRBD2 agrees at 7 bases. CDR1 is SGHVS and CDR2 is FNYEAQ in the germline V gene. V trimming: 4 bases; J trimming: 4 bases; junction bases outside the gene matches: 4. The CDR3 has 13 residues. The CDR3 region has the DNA TGTGCCAGCAGCTACCGGCGGGGGTACGAGCAGTACTTC. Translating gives CASSYRRGYEQYF.

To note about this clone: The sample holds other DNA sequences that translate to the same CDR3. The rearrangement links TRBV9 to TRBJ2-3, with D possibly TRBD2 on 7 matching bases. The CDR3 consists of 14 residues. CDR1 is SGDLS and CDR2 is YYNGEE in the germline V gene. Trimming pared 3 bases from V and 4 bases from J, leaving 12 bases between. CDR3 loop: CASSAGGGPDTQYF. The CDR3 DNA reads TGTGCCAGCAGCGCTGGGGGGGGGCCAGATACGCAGTATTTT.

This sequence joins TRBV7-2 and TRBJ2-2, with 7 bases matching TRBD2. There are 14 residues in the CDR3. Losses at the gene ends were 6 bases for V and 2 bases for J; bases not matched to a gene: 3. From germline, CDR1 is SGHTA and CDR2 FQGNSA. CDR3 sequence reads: CASSPGGNTGELFF. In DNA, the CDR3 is TGTGCCAGCAGTCCGGGGGGTAACACCGGGGAGCTGTTTTTT.

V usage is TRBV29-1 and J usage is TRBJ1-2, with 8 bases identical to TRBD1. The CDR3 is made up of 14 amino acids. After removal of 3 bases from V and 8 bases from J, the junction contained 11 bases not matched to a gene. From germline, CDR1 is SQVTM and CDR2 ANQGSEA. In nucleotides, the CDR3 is TGCAGCGTTGACGATGACAGGGGTTCGAGGGGCTACACCTTC. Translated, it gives CSVDDDRGSRGYTF.

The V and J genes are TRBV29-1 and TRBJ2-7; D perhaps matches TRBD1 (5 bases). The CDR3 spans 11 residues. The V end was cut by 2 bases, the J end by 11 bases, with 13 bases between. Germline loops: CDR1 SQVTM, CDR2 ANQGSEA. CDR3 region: CSVEFRRVKYF. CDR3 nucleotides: TGCAGCGTTGAATTTCGCAGGGTTAAGTACTTC.

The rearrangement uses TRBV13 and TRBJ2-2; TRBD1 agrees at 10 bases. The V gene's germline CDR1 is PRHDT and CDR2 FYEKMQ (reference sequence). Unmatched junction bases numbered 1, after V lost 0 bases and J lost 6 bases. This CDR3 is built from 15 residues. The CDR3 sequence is CASSLGTGGSGELFF. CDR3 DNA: TGTGCCAGCAGCTTAGGGACAGGGGGCTCCGGGGAGCTGTTTTTT.

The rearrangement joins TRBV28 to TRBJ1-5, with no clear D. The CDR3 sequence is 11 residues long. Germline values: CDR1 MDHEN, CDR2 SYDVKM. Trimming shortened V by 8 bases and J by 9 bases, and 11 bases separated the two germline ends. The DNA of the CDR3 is TGTGCCAGCGGTTCCCTCGGGCCCCAGCATTTT. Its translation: CASGSLGPQHF.

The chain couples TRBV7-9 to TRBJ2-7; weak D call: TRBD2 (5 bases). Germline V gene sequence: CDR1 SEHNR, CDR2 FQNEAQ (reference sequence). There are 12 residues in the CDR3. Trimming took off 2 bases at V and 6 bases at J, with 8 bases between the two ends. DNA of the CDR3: TGTGCCAGCAGCTTACGGACTTTCGAGCAGTACTTC. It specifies CASSLRTFEQYF.

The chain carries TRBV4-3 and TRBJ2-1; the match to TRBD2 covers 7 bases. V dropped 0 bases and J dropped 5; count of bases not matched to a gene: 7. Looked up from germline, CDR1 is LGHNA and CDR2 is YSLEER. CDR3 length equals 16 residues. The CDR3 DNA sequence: TGCGCCAGCAGCCAAGATTGGCGGGAGTCCCACAATGAGCAGTTCTTC. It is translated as CASSQDWRESHNEQFF.

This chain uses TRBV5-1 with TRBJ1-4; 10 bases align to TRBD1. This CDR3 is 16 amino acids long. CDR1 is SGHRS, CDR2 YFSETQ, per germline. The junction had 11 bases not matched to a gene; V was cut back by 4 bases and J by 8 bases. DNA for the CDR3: TGCGCCAGCAGCCTTCGAACGGGACAGGGGAACGAAAAACTGTTTTTT. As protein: CASSLRTGQGNEKLFF.

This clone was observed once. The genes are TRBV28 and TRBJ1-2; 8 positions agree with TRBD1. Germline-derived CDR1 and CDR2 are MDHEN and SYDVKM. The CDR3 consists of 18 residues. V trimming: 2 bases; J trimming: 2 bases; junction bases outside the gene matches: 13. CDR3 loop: CASSLPKTGEGVNYGYTF. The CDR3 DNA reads TGTGCCAGCAGTTTACCAAAGACAGGGGAAGGAGTGAACTATGGCTACACCTTC.

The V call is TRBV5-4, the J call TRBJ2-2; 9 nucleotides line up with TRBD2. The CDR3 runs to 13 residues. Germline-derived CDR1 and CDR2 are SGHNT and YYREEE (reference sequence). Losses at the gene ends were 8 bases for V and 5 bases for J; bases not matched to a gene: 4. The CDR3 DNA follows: TGTGCCAGTGGACTAGCGTTGACCGGGGAGCTGTTTTTT. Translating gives CASGLALTGELFF.

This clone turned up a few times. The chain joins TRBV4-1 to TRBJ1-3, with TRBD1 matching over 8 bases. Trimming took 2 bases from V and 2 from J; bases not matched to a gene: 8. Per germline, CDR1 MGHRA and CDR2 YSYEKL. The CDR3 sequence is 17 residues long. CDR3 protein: CASSQPNRGKAGNTIYF. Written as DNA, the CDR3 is TGCGCCAGCAGCCAACCCAACAGGGGGAAGGCTGGAAACACCATATATTTT.

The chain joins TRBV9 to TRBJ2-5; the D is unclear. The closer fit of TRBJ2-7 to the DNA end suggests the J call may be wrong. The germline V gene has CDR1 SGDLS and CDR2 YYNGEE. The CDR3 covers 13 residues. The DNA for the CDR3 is TGTGCCAGCAGCGTAGTTTCAGGCTACGAGCAGTACTTC. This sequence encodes CASSVVSGYEQYF.

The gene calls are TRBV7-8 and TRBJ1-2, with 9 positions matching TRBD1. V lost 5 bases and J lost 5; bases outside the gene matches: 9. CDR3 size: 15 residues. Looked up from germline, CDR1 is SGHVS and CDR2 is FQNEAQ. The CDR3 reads CASSATGGAVYGYTF. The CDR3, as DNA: TGTGCCAGCAGCGCCACAGGGGGCGCGGTATATGGCTACACCTTC.

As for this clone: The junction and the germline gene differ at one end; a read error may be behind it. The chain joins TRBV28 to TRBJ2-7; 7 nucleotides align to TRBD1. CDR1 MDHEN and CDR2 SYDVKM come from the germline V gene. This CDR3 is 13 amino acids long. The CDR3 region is CASGFQGAYEQYF. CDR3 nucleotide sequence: TGTGCCAGCGGTTTTCAGGGGGCCTACGAGCAGTACTTC.

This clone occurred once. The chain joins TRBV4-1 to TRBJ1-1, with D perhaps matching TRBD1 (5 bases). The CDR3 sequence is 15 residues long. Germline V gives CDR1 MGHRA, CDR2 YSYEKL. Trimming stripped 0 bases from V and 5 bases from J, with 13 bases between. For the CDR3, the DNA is TGCGCCAGCAGCCAAGATATGGCAGGGTGGACTGAAGCTTTCTTT. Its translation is CASSQDMAGWTEAFF.

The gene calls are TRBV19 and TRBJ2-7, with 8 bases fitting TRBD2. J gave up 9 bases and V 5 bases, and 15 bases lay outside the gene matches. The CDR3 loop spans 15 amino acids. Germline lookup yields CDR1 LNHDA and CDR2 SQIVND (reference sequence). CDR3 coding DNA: TGTGCCAGTAGTTCCCAAGGCGGGAGGACTACGAGGCAGTACTTC. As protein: CASSSQGGRTTRQYF.

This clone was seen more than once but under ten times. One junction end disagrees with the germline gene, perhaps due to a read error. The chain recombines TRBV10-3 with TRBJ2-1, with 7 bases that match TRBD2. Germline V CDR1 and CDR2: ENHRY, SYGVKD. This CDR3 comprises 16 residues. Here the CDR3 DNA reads TGTGCCAGCAGTGAAATCGCGGGAGCGTCTTACAATGAGCAGTTCTTC. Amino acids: CASSEIAGASYNEQFF.

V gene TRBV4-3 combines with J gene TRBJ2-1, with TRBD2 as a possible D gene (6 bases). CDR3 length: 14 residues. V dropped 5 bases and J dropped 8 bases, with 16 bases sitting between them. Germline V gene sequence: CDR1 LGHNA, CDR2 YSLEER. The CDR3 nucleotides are TGCGCCAGCAGCTTGGGACTGGAGCTCGATGAGCAGTTCTTC. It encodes CASSLGLELDEQFF.

CDR3 nucleotide sequence: TGTGCCAGCTCACCAGACGGGTATGGCTACACCTTC. Its translation is CASSPDGYGYTF. V and J are TRBV18 and TRBJ1-2; D gene uncertain. The length of the CDR3 is 12 residues. The V end lost 2 bases, the J end lost 5 bases, and 6 bases lay between the germline ends. CDR1 KGHSH and CDR2 LQKENI come from the germline V gene.

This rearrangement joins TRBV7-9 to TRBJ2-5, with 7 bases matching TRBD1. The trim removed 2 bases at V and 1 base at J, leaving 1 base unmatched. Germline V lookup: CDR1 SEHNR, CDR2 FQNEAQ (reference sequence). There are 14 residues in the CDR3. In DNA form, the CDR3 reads TGTGCCAGCAGCTTATGGGACAGCCAAGAGACCCAGTACTTC. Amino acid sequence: CASSLWDSQETQYF.

This CDR3 reads CATSRGVDRPSYNEQFF. CDR3 sequence (DNA): TGTGCCACCAGCAGGGGGGTGGACAGGCCCTCCTACAATGAGCAGTTCTTC. The rearrangement uses TRBV15 and TRBJ2-1, with 7 bases fitting TRBD1. J was trimmed by 0 bases and V by 3 bases; bases with no gene match: 8. Germline CDR1 is LNHNV and CDR2 is YYDKDF (reference sequence). The CDR3 runs 17 residues.

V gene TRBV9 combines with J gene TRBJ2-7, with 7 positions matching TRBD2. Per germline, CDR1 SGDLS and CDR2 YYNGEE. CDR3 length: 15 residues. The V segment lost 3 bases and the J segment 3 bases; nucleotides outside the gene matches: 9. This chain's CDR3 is CASSASPGRVYEQYF. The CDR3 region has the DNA TGTGCCAGCAGCGCCTCGCCGGGGAGGGTCTACGAGCAGTACTTC.